One and the same sample provided the 25 T cell receptor beta chains below, sequenced in a study of cytomegalovirus exposure and HLA in healthy donors. The PCR used 60 Vbeta and 13 Jbeta primers. Assay: immunoSEQ multiplex PCR; the TCRdb copy retains only in-frame clones and omits some. The data show 96,000 or so clones, approximately 72% seen once. Sequenced material: PBMCs. Receptor source: a woman between 70 and 85 years old in good health and CMV-seropositive.

The V and J genes are TRBV19 and TRBJ2-1, with a possible D match to TRBD2 (5 bases). Germline V gene data show CDR1 as LNHDA and CDR2 as SQIVND (reference sequence). CDR3 length: 14 amino acids. Trimming cost V 8 bases and J 2 bases, with 13 bases left between them. The DNA for the CDR3 is TGTGCCAGTTTCGACGGAGGAGCCTACAATGAGCAGTTCTTC. This gives the protein CASFDGGAYNEQFF.

The V call is TRBV25-1, the J call TRBJ2-3, with 10 bases lining up with TRBD1. The germline V gene has CDR1 MGHDK and CDR2 SYGVNS. The CDR3 has 14 amino acids. V shed 8 bases and J 1 base; nucleotides not matched to a gene: 3. This chain's CDR3 is CASGGTGGTDTQYF. The CDR3 DNA reads TGTGCCAGCGGCGGGACAGGGGGCACAGATACGCAGTATTTT.

This chain uses TRBV5-1 with TRBJ2-7; the match to TRBD2 covers 10 bases. The CDR3 spans 17 residues. Germline V gene data show CDR1 as SGHRS and CDR2 as YFSETQ. The V segment lost 3 bases and the J segment 0 bases; nucleotides outside the gene matches: 9. In DNA, the CDR3 is TGCGCCAGCAGCTCGCTCACCCTAGCGGGAGACTCCTACGAGCAGTACTTC. The encoded protein is CASSSLTLAGDSYEQYF.

The chain recombines TRBV7-6 with TRBJ2-1, with 13 bases aligning to TRBD2. V shed 0 bases and J 5 bases; nucleotides not matched to a gene: 13. Per the germline V gene, CDR1 is SGHVS and CDR2 is FNYEAQ. CDR3 length: 20 amino acids. CDR3 residues: CASSLAMRAGTSGNHNEQFF. The CDR3 DNA follows: TGTGCCAGCAGCTTAGCAATGCGAGCCGGGACTAGCGGGAATCACAATGAGCAGTTCTTC.

This clone has only one observation. The chain links TRBV11-1 to TRBJ2-1; TRBD1 agrees at 11 bases. The V gene end was trimmed by 5 bases and the J gene end by 6 bases; junction bases not matched to a gene: 9. The CDR3 has 16 residues. The V gene's germline CDR1 is SGHAT and CDR2 FQDESV (reference sequence). CDR3 coding DNA: TGTGCCAGCAGCCCGCCCGGGACAGGGGGGATCAATGAGCAGTTCTTC. The encoded protein is CASSPPGTGGINEQFF. Using reference TRBV11-1 and TRBJ2-1 for the parts outside the CDR3, the full variable domain is EAEVAQSPRYKITEKSQAVAFWCDPISGHATLYWYRQILGQGPELLVQFQDESVVDDSQLPKDRFSAERLKGVDSTLKIQPAELGDSAMYLCASSPPGTGGINEQFFGPGTRLTVL.

The chain carries TRBV10-3 and TRBJ1-4; 8 nucleotides line up with TRBD1. Germline CDR1 and CDR2: ENHRY and SYGVKD. Trimming at V came to 10 bases and at J to 8 bases, leaving 15 bases not matched to a gene. The CDR3 length is 15 residues. Here the CDR3 reads CATRQGHGEREKLFF. The CDR3 DNA reads as TGTGCCACACGACAGGGGCACGGGGAGCGAGAAAAACTGTTTTTT.

This chain joins TRBV5-6 and TRBJ1-2; 9 nucleotides line up with TRBD1. The germline V gene has CDR1 SGHDT and CDR2 YYEEEE. Trimming cost V 2 bases and J 7 bases; bases outside gene matches: 12. The CDR3 has 16 amino acids. CDR3 protein: CASSFSTGTGSFGYTF. The CDR3 DNA sequence: TGTGCCAGCAGCTTTTCGACCGGGACAGGGAGCTTTGGCTACACCTTC.

The chain is built from TRBV6-5 and TRBJ2-3; 7 bases are shared with TRBD1. The J segment lost 3 bases and the V segment lost 5 bases, leaving 5 bases of the junction unmatched. The CDR3 is made up of 14 amino acids. Germline V lookup: CDR1 MNHEY, CDR2 SVGAGI. CDR3: CASSLQGNTDTQYF. DNA of the CDR3: TGTGCCAGCAGTCTACAGGGGAATACAGATACGCAGTATTTT.

CDR3 sequence (DNA): TGTGCCAGCAGCTCCACTCCCCTACCCCCCTACAATGAGCAGTTCTTC. Protein sequence: CASSSTPLPPYNEQFF. The rearrangement joins TRBV7-3 to TRBJ2-1, with D uncertain. This CDR3 comprises 16 residues. V lost 4 bases and J lost 2, with 15 bases in between. Germline V gives CDR1 SGHTA, CDR2 FQGTGA.

About this clone itself: At one of its ends the junction is not consistent with the germline gene, which may arise from a read error. This sample also contains other DNA sequences that code for the same CDR3. The J gene is TRBJ1-5, the V gene TRBV7-9; D is ambiguous. The V gene's germline CDR1 is SEHNR and CDR2 FQNEAQ (reference sequence). The CDR3 totals 13 residues. The CDR3 loop is CASSSGGNQPQHF. Written as DNA, the CDR3 is TGTGCCAGCAGCTCAGGAGGTAATCAGCCCCAACATTTT.

This chain joins TRBV7-6 and TRBJ2-1, with TRBD2 matching over 8 bases. The CDR3 has 15 amino acids. V was clipped by 7 bases and J by 9 bases; unmatched bases: 14. Germline V gene lookup returns CDR1 SGHVS and CDR2 FNYEAQ. CDR3 nucleotides: TGTGCCAGCACCTCAGGGCGACTAGCGTTGGGTGAGCAGTTCTTC. It yields the protein CASTSGRLALGEQFF.

CDR3 residues: CASSPPGQNRNEQYF. The CDR3 DNA sequence: TGTGCCAGCTCACCACCGGGACAGAACAGGAACGAGCAGTACTTC. The chain links TRBV18 to TRBJ2-7; 7 nucleotides line up with TRBD1. The V gene's germline CDR1 is KGHSH and CDR2 LQKENI. J lost 5 bases, V lost 0 bases, and 7 bases had no gene match. The CDR3 consists of 15 residues.

The genes are TRBV4-1 and TRBJ1-4; D is possibly TRBD1 (5 bases). V lost 2 bases to trimming and J lost 3 bases, with 10 bases between them. Germline CDR1 MGHRA, CDR2 YSYEKL. The CDR3 spans 15 residues. This CDR3 reads CASSQFPGANEKLFF. CDR3 coding DNA: TGCGCCAGCAGCCAATTCCCGGGGGCTAATGAAAAACTGTTTTTT.

V and J are TRBV6-5 and TRBJ2-7; TRBD2 agrees at 11 bases. CDR1 is MNHEY, CDR2 SVGAGI, per germline. The V segment lost 4 bases and the J segment 6 bases; nucleotides outside the gene matches: 8. The CDR3 is 15 amino acids. CDR3 region: CASSSFSGGVGEQYF. Here the CDR3 DNA reads TGTGCCAGCAGTTCCTTTAGCGGGGGGGTAGGCGAGCAGTACTTC.

This clone occurred a few times. V and J are TRBV19 and TRBJ1-5; 7 positions match TRBD1. CDR1 LNHDA and CDR2 SQIVND come from the germline V gene (reference sequence). V lost 6 bases to trimming and J lost 2 bases; unmatched junction nucleotides: 7. The CDR3 sequence is 15 residues long. The CDR3 nucleotides are TGTGCCAGTAGCACCGGGACAGCGGGCAATCAGCCCCAGCATTTT. The encoded protein is CASSTGTAGNQPQHF.

This clone showed up just once. Written as DNA, the CDR3 is TGTGCCAGCAGCCCGTCGCCAGGGATACAAGAGACCCAGTACTTC. This sequence encodes CASSPSPGIQETQYF. The V gene is TRBV5-4, the J gene TRBJ2-5, with D maybe TRBD1 (5 bases). The CDR3 loop spans 15 amino acids. Germline CDR1 reads SGHNT; CDR2 reads YYREEE (reference sequence). Trimming pared 4 bases from V and 2 bases from J, leaving 15 bases between.

The chain uses TRBV15 and TRBJ1-1, with 11 positions matching TRBD1. The germline V gene has CDR1 LNHNV and CDR2 YYDKDF (reference sequence). After removal of 0 bases from V and 5 bases from J, the junction contained 17 bases not matched to a gene. The CDR3 length is 20 residues. CDR3 amino acids: CATSRDDLGLWTGGWTEAFF. In DNA form, the CDR3 reads TGTGCCACCAGCAGAGATGACCTTGGATTGTGGACAGGGGGCTGGACTGAAGCTTTCTTT.

The rearrangement uses TRBV15 and TRBJ2-3, with TRBD1 as a possible D gene (6 bases). V dropped 1 base and J dropped 4 bases, with 18 bases sitting between them. This CDR3 is 17 amino acids long. Germline assignment: CDR1 LNHNV and CDR2 YYDKDF (reference sequence). The CDR3 protein is CATSRGGHLPGPDTQYF. CDR3 sequence (DNA): TGTGCCACCAGCAGAGGGGGACACCTCCCCGGCCCAGATACGCAGTATTTT.

The chain carries TRBV4-2 and TRBJ1-4; perhaps TRBD1 as D (6 bases). Trimming removed 1 base from V and 8 bases from J, with 20 bases in between. Per the germline V gene, CDR1 is LGHNA and CDR2 is YNFKEQ. This CDR3 comprises 17 residues. As DNA, the CDR3 is TGTGCCAGCAGCCAAGCCCAGGGGATCGGGTGGAGCGAAAAACTGTTTTTT. Protein: CASSQAQGIGWSEKLFF.

This clone was picked up a small number of times. The chain recombines TRBV5-1 with TRBJ2-2; 9 nucleotides line up with TRBD2. Germline CDR1 SGHRS, CDR2 YFSETQ. Trimming took 2 bases from V and 5 from J; bases not matched to a gene: 4. The CDR3 runs to 15 residues. The CDR3 nucleotides are TGCGCCAGCAGCTTAGGGCTAGCGGGGACCGGGGAGCTGTTTTTT. Protein sequence: CASSLGLAGTGELFF.

This sequence joins TRBV10-3 and TRBJ2-1; 7 bases align to TRBD2. This CDR3 is built from 12 residues. The V gene end was trimmed by 0 bases and the J gene end by 15 bases; junction bases not matched to a gene: 5. Looked up from germline, CDR1 is ENHRY and CDR2 is SYGVKD. CDR3 sequence (DNA): TGTGCCATCAGTGAGTCGGGAGGGAGTCGGTTCTTC. Translated: CAISESGGSRFF.

This rearrangement joins TRBV10-3 to TRBJ2-7; D gene ambiguous. This CDR3 has 13 residues. CDR1 and CDR2 (germline): ENHRY, SYGVKD. Deletions cut 0 bases from V and 4 bases from J, with 7 bases between. CDR3 DNA sequence: TGTGCCATCAGTGAGTCGAACGGGTACGAGCAGTACTTC. This gives the protein CAISESNGYEQYF.

The CDR3 loop reads CASSEGYFNSPLHF. CDR3 sequence (DNA): TGTGCCAGCAGTGAAGGTTACTTTAATTCACCCCTCCACTTT. This sequence joins TRBV6-1 and TRBJ1-6, with D uncertain. CDR1 is MNHNS, CDR2 SASEGT, per germline. CDR3 length equals 14 residues. V was trimmed by 1 base and J by 6 bases, leaving 7 bases between them.

This clone was counted a few times. The chain recombines TRBV7-2 with TRBJ2-2; 10 positions agree with TRBD1. The CDR3 totals 16 residues. Germline-derived CDR1 and CDR2 are SGHTA and FQGNSA. V shed 3 bases and J 5 bases; nucleotides not matched to a gene: 6. CDR3 coding DNA: TGTGCCAGCAGCTTGAGGGGACAGGGGATGACCGGGGAGCTGTTTTTT. Protein: CASSLRGQGMTGELFF.

This clone was detected only a few times. The chain combines TRBV7-2 with TRBJ2-7; 8 nucleotides line up with TRBD1. V trimming: 5 bases; J trimming: 2 bases; junction bases outside the gene matches: 5. Germline V lookup: CDR1 SGHTA, CDR2 FQGNSA. The CDR3 has 14 residues. In nucleotides, the CDR3 is TGTGCCAGCAGCCGGACAGGGATGGCCTACGAGCAGTACTTC. Its translation: CASSRTGMAYEQYF.